The present entry profiles one TCR beta chain with its context. Its antigen is not identified. One end of the junction fails to match germline, which may point to a read error. Other DNA sequences from this sample encode an identical CDR3 as well. This sample was taken from a study of radiotherapy plus CTLA-4 blockade in lung cancer. The overall study: Objective response was observed in around a sixth of patients, and disease control in roughly 30%.

Germline-derived CDR1 and CDR2 are SNHLY and FYNNEI. This CDR3 spans 14 amino acids. Libraries were prepared by immunoSEQ multiplex PCR; TCRdb keeps only in-frame clonotypes and omits some of them. The sample holds 32,000 or so clones, roughly 70% seen once. Study-wide results and limits: Early shifts in blood T cell clones, with interferon-beta, reportedly predicted response best. Radiotherapy with ipilimumab was followed by blood expansion of tumor-derived clones.

The study gave focal radiation plus ipilimumab CTLA-4 blockade to patients with chemo-refractory metastatic non-small-cell lung cancer. This chain connects TRBV2 to TRBJ2-1, with 8 bases fitting TRBD1. The source is a human donor with non-small cell lung cancer that progressed on radiotherapy plus ipilimumab. The material sequenced was peripheral blood, taken from a patient treated with radiotherapy plus ipilimumab. The CDR3 spells CASSDRGGSNEQFF. DNA for the CDR3: TGTGCCAGTAGTGACAGGGGAGGATCCAATGAGCAGTTCTTC.